One and the same sample provided the 16 T cell receptor beta chains below, sequenced in a study of T cell repertoires in cytomegalovirus infection. Which antigens these TCRs recognize remains unknown. TCRdb re-called the reads through MiXCR, storing one row per CDR3 protein. The sample records 550,000 to 700,000 distinct CDR3 sequences, under 45% being singletons. Sequences were derived from cultured PBMCs, sampled from culture after CMV antigen stimulation. These receptors were obtained from a human donor in good health (CMV status not recorded). Some clones in this sample may be carry-over from other donors' samples.

This chain joins TRBV6-2 or TRBV6-3 and TRBJ2-6; D unresolved. This CDR3 region has 17 residues. Germline V gene data show CDR1 as MNHEY and CDR2 as SVGEGT. V dropped 2 bases and J dropped 2 bases, with 13 bases sitting between them. In DNA form, the CDR3 reads TGTGCCAGCAGTTACGGGCAGTCGCTCCCTGGGGCCAACGTCCTGACTTTC. Its protein is CASSYGQSLPGANVLTF.

The CDR3 protein is CASSPVGGAKETQYF. In DNA form, the CDR3 reads TGTGCCAGCAGTCCCGTGGGGGGGGCCAAAGAGACCCAGTACTTC. The gene calls are TRBV12-3 or TRBV12-4 and TRBJ2-5; TRBD2 is a possible D gene (7 bases). Trimming removed 5 bases from V and 3 bases from J, with 16 bases in between. CDR3 length: 15 amino acids.

This clonotype was counted once. The chain joins TRBV20-1 to TRBJ2-7; 13 nucleotides match TRBD2. The length of the CDR3 is 17 residues. Germline loops: CDR1 DFQATT, CDR2 SNEGSKA (reference sequence). The junction had 13 bases not matched to a gene; V was cut back by 4 bases and J by 4 bases. For the CDR3, the DNA is TGCAGTGCTACCGGACTAGCGGGAGCATCGGGCCTATACGAGCAGTACTTC. Its translation: CSATGLAGASGLYEQYF.

The chain is built from TRBV7-8 and TRBJ2-4, with a possible D match to TRBD2 (5 bases). Trimming stripped 5 bases from V and 3 bases from J, with 23 bases between. In germline, CDR1 is SGHVS, CDR2 FQNEAQ. The CDR3 contains 18 residues. In DNA, the CDR3 is TGTGCCAGCAGCCCCGGACTTCGGGGAAGGGTGGGCAAAAACATTCAGTACTTC. Translating gives CASSPGLRGRVGKNIQYF.

The CDR3 DNA reads TGCAGTGCTAGTCTGGGGGCGCGAACCAGCAATCAGCCCCAGCATTTT. It is translated as CSASLGARTSNQPQHF. V and J are TRBV20-1 and TRBJ1-5, with a possible D match to TRBD1 (6 bases). The CDR3 has 16 residues. With 3 bases removed from V and 1 base from J, the gap between germline ends came to 16 bases. Looked up from germline, CDR1 is DFQATT and CDR2 is SNEGSKA (reference sequence).

CDR3 protein: CASSFKRGTGELFF. In nucleotides, the CDR3 is TGTGCCAGCAGCTTCAAGCGAGGAACCGGGGAGCTGTTTTTT. The gene calls are TRBV7-8 and TRBJ2-2, with D hard to call. The CDR3 covers 14 residues. Trimming pared 3 bases from V and 5 bases from J, leaving 10 bases between. Germline CDR1 SGHVS, CDR2 FQNEAQ.

The chain combines TRBV6-5 with TRBJ1-1; maybe TRBD1 (6 bases). CDR3 length equals 15 residues. Trimming took off 0 bases at V and 8 bases at J, with 16 bases between the two ends. Germline V gene data show CDR1 as MNHEY and CDR2 as SVGAGI. The CDR3 here is CASSYSGQPGREAFF. The CDR3 DNA reads as TGTGCCAGCAGTTACTCGGGACAACCGGGCAGAGAAGCTTTCTTT.

The V call is TRBV5-4, the J call TRBJ2-1; either TRBD1 or TRBD2 may fit D (5 bases each). The CDR3 has 16 residues. V was shortened by 0 bases and J by 3 bases, with 13 bases between the two germline ends. The germline V gene has CDR1 SGHNT and CDR2 YYREEE (reference sequence). The CDR3 loop is CASSLDGTQGYNEQFF. The CDR3 coding sequence is TGTGCCAGCAGCTTGGATGGGACCCAGGGCTACAATGAGCAGTTCTTC.

Comments on this clonotype: At one end the junction does not follow the germline gene, possibly because of a read error. This rearrangement joins TRBV7-4 to TRBJ2-1; TRBD2 agrees at 7 bases. Germline assignment: CDR1 SGHVT and CDR2 SQSDAQ. This CDR3 has 16 amino acids. The CDR3 DNA sequence: TGTGCCAGCAGCTCACCTCCGGGACTAATCTACAATGAGCGGTTCTTC. This sequence encodes CASSSPPGLIYNERFF.

CDR3 loop: CASSGAGEDTQYF. The CDR3 coding sequence is TGTGCCAGCAGTGGGGCAGGGGAGGATACGCAGTATTTT. The V call is TRBV2, the J call TRBJ2-3, with a weak D call TRBD1 (6 bases). The CDR3 spans 13 residues. V lost 4 bases and J 6 bases, leaving 11 bases between the germline ends. Germline V lookup: CDR1 SNHLY, CDR2 FYNNEI. Together with reference TRBV2 and TRBJ2-3, the CDR3 gives the full variable domain: EPEVTQTPSHQVTQMGQEVILRCVPISNHLYFYWYRQILGQKVEFLVSFYNNEISEKSEIFDDQFSVERPDGSNFTLKIRSTKLEDSAMYFCASSGAGEDTQYFGPGTRLTVL.

The chain joins TRBV5-1 to TRBJ2-5; D is perhaps TRBD2 (6 bases). Germline V CDR1 and CDR2: SGHRS, YFSETQ. The CDR3 sequence is 14 residues long. V lost 4 bases and J 5 bases, leaving 15 bases between the germline ends. CDR3 loop: CASSPGALSETQYF. The CDR3 coding sequence is TGCGCCAGCAGCCCGGGAGCGCTTTCGGAGACCCAGTACTTC.

The V gene is TRBV7-2, the J gene TRBJ2-3; D is unresolved. CDR3 length: 13 amino acids. Trimming cost V 4 bases and J 2 bases, with 7 bases left between them. Germline V CDR1 and CDR2: SGHTA, FQGNSA. For the CDR3, the DNA is TGTGCCAGCAGCTCCGACACCACAGATACGCAGTATTTT. Translating it yields CASSSDTTDTQYF.

The genes are TRBV2 and TRBJ1-2, with D uncertain. CDR1 and CDR2 from the germline V gene are SNHLY and FYNNEI. The CDR3 sequence is 12 residues long. Trimming shortened V by 5 bases and J by 5 bases, and 9 bases separated the two germline ends. The CDR3 nucleotides are TGTGCCAGCAGTTCCCTGGGGTATGGCTACACCTTC. It specifies CASSSLGYGYTF.

The rearrangement joins TRBV6-1 to TRBJ2-5; 7 bases align to TRBD2. J gave up 5 bases and V 1 base, and 7 bases lay outside the gene matches. The CDR3 extends over 15 amino acids. In germline, CDR1 is MNHNS, CDR2 SASEGT. The chain's CDR3 is CASSEGGGSLETQYF. The CDR3, as DNA: TGTGCCAGCAGTGAAGGGGGAGGGTCCTTGGAGACCCAGTACTTC.

V gene TRBV12-5 combines with J gene TRBJ2-1; no clear D. V lost 2 bases to trimming and J lost 10 bases, with 3 bases between them. Germline lookup yields CDR1 LGHNT and CDR2 FRNRAP. There are 10 residues in the CDR3. Here the CDR3 DNA reads TGTGCTAGTGGTTTGCGGGAGCAGTTCTTC. Its protein product is CASGLREQFF.

The chain has TRBV18 and TRBJ1-1, with D tentatively TRBD1 (6 bases). Germline V gene lookup returns CDR1 KGHSH and CDR2 LQKENI. V was clipped by 6 bases and J by 4 bases, with 18 bases between them. The CDR3 loop spans 15 amino acids. The CDR3 spells CASSPTPGAGTEAFF. The DNA for the CDR3 is TGTGCCAGCTCGCCCACCCCAGGGGCGGGCACTGAAGCTTTCTTT.